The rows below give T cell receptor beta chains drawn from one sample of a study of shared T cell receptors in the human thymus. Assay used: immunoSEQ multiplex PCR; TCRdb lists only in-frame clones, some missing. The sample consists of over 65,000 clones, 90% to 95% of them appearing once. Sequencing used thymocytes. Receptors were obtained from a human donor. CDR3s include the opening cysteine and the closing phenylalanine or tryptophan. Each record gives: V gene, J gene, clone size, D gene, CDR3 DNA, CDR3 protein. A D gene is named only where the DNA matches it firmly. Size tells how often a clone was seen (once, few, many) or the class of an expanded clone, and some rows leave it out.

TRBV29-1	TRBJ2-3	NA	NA	TGCAGCGTCACCCGACTCGGATCTAGCACAGATACGCAGTATTTT	CSVTRLGSSTDTQYF
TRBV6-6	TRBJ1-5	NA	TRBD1	TGTGCCAGCAGTCCCGACAGGGTGAGCAATCAGCCCCAGCATTTT	CASSPDRVSNQPQHF
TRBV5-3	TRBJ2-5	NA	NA	TGTGCCAGAAGCTTTATGGGCACCAAAGAGACCCAGTACTTC	CARSFMGTKETQYF
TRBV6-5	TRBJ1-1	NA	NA	TGTGCCAGCAGTTTTACAGTGGGCACTGAAGCTTTCTTT	CASSFTVGTEAFF
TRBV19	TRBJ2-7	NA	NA	TGTGCCAGTAGTAATCACACCTTTCGGGCCCCCTACGAGCAGTACTTC	CASSNHTFRAPYEQYF
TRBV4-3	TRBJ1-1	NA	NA	TGCGCCAGCAGCCCCTTGTACGGGGTCACTGAAGCTTTCTTT	CASSPLYGVTEAFF
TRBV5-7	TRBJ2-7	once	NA	TGTGCCAGCAGCCCTGGACAGCAAGCCTACGAGCAGTACTTC	CASSPGQQAYEQYF
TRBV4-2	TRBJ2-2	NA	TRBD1	TGTGCCAGCAGCCAAGAAGGGACAGGGTTTTGGGAGCTGTTTTTT	CASSQEGTGFWELFF
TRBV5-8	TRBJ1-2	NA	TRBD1	TGTGCCAGCAGCTCCAAATGGGACAGCTTTAACTATGGCTACACCTTC	CASSSKWDSFNYGYTF
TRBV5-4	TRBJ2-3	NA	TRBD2	TGTGCCAGCAGCACTCATTCCTGGACTAGCGGGGGCCGGGGCACAGATACGCAGTATTTT	CASSTHSWTSGGRGTDTQYF
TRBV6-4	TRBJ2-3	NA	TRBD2	TGTGCCAGCAGACCTTACCCAGGGACTAGCGGGGTCACAGATACGCAGTATTTT	CASRPYPGTSGVTDTQYF
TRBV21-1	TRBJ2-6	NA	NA	TGTGCCAGCAGCAATTGGGTGCCGGGACAGGGAGTCCCTGGGGCCAACGTCCTGACTTTC	CASSNWVPGQGVPGANVLTF
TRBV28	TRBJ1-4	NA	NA	TGTGCCAGCAGTTTGGGGCGCCTGGACCGATCAACTAATGAAAAACTGTTTTTT	CASSLGRLDRSTNEKLFF
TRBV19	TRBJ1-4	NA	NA	TGTGCCAGTAGTATCTGGGCAGGGAAAGGTGAAAAACTGTTTTTT	CASSIWAGKGEKLFF
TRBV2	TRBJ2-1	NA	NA	TGTGCCAGCAGTCCCGAGACTCACCCTCACAATGAGCAGTTCTTC	CASSPETHPHNEQFF
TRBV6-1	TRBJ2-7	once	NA	TGTGCCAGCAGTGACAGGGCTTGGACGAGGAACGAGCAGTACTTC	CASSDRAWTRNEQYF
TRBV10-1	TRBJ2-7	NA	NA	TGCGCCAGCAGTTCGAATAGCTACGAGCAGTACTTC	CASSSNSYEQYF
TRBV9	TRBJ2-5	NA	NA	TGTGCCAGCAGCGTTCAGTACCAAGAGACCCAGTACTTC	CASSVQYQETQYF
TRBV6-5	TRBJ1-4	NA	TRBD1	TGTGCCAGCAGTTGGCCGGGACAGGGAACTGAAAAACTGTTTTTT	CASSWPGQGTEKLFF
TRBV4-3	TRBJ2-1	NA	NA	TGCGCCAGCAGCCAAGCTCCTGGAGGGTACCAGTTCTTC	CASSQAPGGYQFF
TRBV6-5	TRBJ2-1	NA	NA	TGTGCCAGCAGTTACACGGGCGCCGGGGCACATGAGCAGTTCTTC	CASSYTGAGAHEQFF
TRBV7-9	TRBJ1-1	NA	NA	TGTGCCAGCAGCTTAGGGGCTCCCTCTCGGGTGAACACTGAAGCTTTCTTT	CASSLGAPSRVNTEAFF
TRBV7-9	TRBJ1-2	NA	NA	TGTGCCAGCAGCTCCGGGAAGACGGACCGCTATGGCTACACCTTC	CASSSGKTDRYGYTF